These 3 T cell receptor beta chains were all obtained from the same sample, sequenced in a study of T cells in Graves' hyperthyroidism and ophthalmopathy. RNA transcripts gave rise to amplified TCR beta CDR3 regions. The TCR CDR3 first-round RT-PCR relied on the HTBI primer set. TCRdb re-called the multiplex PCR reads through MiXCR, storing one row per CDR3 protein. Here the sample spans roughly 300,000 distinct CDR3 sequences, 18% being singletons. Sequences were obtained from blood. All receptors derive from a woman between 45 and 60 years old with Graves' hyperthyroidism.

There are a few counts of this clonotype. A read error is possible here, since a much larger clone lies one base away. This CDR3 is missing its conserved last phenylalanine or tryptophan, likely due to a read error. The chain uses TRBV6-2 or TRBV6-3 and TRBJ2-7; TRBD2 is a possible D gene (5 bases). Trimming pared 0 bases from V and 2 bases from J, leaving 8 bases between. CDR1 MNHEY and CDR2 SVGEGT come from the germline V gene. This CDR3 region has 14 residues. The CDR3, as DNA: TGTGCCAGCAGTTACTCATCGGAGGCCTACGAGCAGTACGCC. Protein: CASSYSSEAYEQYA.

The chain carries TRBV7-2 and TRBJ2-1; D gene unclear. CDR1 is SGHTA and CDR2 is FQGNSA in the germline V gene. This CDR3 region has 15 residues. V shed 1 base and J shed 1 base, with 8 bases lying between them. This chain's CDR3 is CASSLDVGSYNEQFF. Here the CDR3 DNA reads TGTGCCAGCAGCTTAGATGTGGGGTCCTACAATGAGCAGTTCTTC.

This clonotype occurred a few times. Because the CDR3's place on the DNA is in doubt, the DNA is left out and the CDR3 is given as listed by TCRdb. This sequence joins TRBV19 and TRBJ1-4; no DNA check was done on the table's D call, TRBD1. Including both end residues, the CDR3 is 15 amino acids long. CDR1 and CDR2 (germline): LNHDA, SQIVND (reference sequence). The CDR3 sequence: CASSLRAGVAEKLFF.